The clone carrying this T cell receptor beta chain was counted only a few times. Antigen specificity is unknown. The data were obtained in a study of CD8 T cells in ankylosing spondylitis. Study conclusions and caveats: One TCR beta motif, made up of several highly homologous variants, appeared characteristic of ankylosing spondylitis blood. As reported, disease-linked clones showed significant enrichment in matched ankylosing spondylitis synovial fluid. Clones linked to disease, bearing a CD8+ phenotype, were relatively rare in peripheral blood.

MiXCR, run by TCRdb on the 5' RACE reads, gives a single entry per CDR3 protein. In the table there are about 220,000 distinct CDR3 sequences, about 18% of which are singletons. The sequence was collected from a male donor with ankylosing spondylitis. The sequencing input was blood, either unsorted or a sorted T cell fraction (not recorded which).

In DNA form, the CDR3 reads TGCAGTGCTTCAGCTATCGCGCGGGAAGTCAATGAGAGGCAGTTCTTC. This encodes CSASAIAREVNERQFF. V usage is TRBV20-1 and J usage is TRBJ2-1; perhaps TRBD2 as D (6 bases). The V end lost 5 bases, the J end lost 12 bases, and 29 bases lay between the germline ends. Germline V gene lookup returns CDR1 DFQATT and CDR2 SNEGSKA (reference sequence). The CDR3 length is 16 residues.